A single sample is the source of the 32 T cell receptor beta chains below, sequenced in a study of blood T cell repertoires in COVID-19. Using immunoSEQ multiplex PCR, the repertoire was profiled, and TCRdb retains in-frame clones only, with some absent. The repertoire includes 200,000 to 250,000 clones, about nine tenths of them detected once, and approximately 10% sits in the top ten. The sample taken for sequencing was PBMCs or T cells enriched from blood (not recorded which). These receptors all come from a man aged 18 to 29 with acute COVID-19.

The chain combines TRBV30 with TRBJ1-1, with 7 positions matching TRBD1. Germline V gives CDR1 GTSNPN, CDR2 SVGIG (reference sequence). This CDR3 is built from 12 residues. The J segment lost 0 bases and the V segment lost 5 bases, leaving 0 bases of the junction unmatched. The CDR3 coding sequence is TGTGCCTGGGACAGGGTGAACACTGAAGCTTTCTTT. Translating gives CAWDRVNTEAFF.

The gene calls are TRBV24-1 and TRBJ1-3; D gene uncertain. The CDR3 covers 15 residues. V lost 3 bases to trimming and J lost 6 bases, with 14 bases between them. The germline V gene encodes CDR1 KGHDR and CDR2 SFDVKD. CDR3 region: CATSDPGSTKNTIYF. In nucleotides, the CDR3 is TGTGCCACCAGTGATCCGGGATCTACCAAAAACACCATATATTTT.

The chain uses TRBV19 and TRBJ2-2, with TRBD1 matching 7 bases. Trimming cost V 5 bases and J 4 bases; bases outside gene matches: 4. The germline V gene has CDR1 LNHDA and CDR2 SQIVND (reference sequence). The CDR3 runs to 14 residues. CDR3 nucleotide sequence: TGTGCCAGTAGTGAACAGGGGAGCACCGGGGAGCTGTTTTTT. Protein: CASSEQGSTGELFF.

This clone was seen more than once but under ten times. V usage is TRBV29-1 and J usage is TRBJ1-5; 10 positions agree with TRBD1. The CDR3 is made up of 14 amino acids. V trimming: 3 bases; J trimming: 9 bases; junction bases outside the gene matches: 8. Germline-derived CDR1 and CDR2 are SQVTM and ANQGSEA. The CDR3 protein is CSVDDRGHLRPQHF. In nucleotides, the CDR3 is TGCAGCGTTGATGACAGGGGGCACCTAAGGCCCCAGCATTTT.

The rearrangement links TRBV5-8 to TRBJ1-5; TRBD1 matches at 9 bases. The CDR3 runs to 15 residues. Germline CDR1 reads SGHTS; CDR2 reads YDEGEE. Unmatched junction bases numbered 4, after V lost 0 bases and J lost 6 bases. CDR3 bases: TGTGCCAGCAGCTTGGAAGGGACAGGGTTTCAGCCCCAGCATTTT. Protein: CASSLEGTGFQPQHF.

J is TRBJ1-6 and V is TRBV28, with D perhaps TRBD1 (5 bases). V lost 3 bases and J lost 7, with 10 bases in between. There are 14 residues in the CDR3. Germline CDR1 MDHEN, CDR2 SYDVKM. The CDR3 loop reads CASSFREGNSPLHF. CDR3 in DNA: TGTGCCAGCAGTTTCAGGGAAGGGAATTCACCCCTCCACTTT. The entire variable domain, with the rest obtained from reference TRBV28 and TRBJ1-6, is as follows: DVKVTQSSRYLVKRTGEKVFLECVQDMDHENMFWYRQDPGLGLRLIYFSYDVKMKEKGDIPEGYSVSREKKERFSLILESASTNQTSMYLCASSFREGNSPLHFGNGTRLTVT.

This clone was detected only once. The chain carries TRBV30 and TRBJ1-4; 8 bases match TRBD1. The germline gives CDR1 GTSNPN, CDR2 SVGIG (reference sequence). With V trimmed by 0 bases and J by 0 bases, 3 bases remained unmatched. The CDR3 consists of 16 residues. CDR3 in DNA: TGTGCCTGGAGTGTAGCAGGGGGCGCAACTAATGAAAAACTGTTTTTT. Amino acid sequence: CAWSVAGGATNEKLFF.

V and J are TRBV2 and TRBJ2-1, with D possibly TRBD2 on 6 matching bases. V was clipped by 2 bases and J by 8 bases, with 13 bases between them. This CDR3 is 14 amino acids long. CDR1 SNHLY and CDR2 FYNNEI come from the germline V gene. The CDR3 spells CASSETGSGDEQFF. CDR3 in DNA: TGTGCCAGCAGTGAAACGGGCTCGGGGGATGAGCAGTTCTTC.

This chain connects TRBV5-1 to TRBJ2-5; 7 nucleotides match TRBD1. CDR3 length: 13 residues. V trimming: 6 bases; J trimming: 4 bases; junction bases outside the gene matches: 6. Germline-derived CDR1 and CDR2 are SGHRS and YFSETQ. In nucleotides, the CDR3 is TGCGCCAGCACCCTGACAGGGTCAGAGACCCAGTACTTC. This translates into CASTLTGSETQYF.

The chain uses TRBV7-8 and TRBJ1-5; 9 bases are a match to TRBD1. This CDR3 region has 19 residues. The ends lost 1 base at V and 5 bases at J; junction bases unmatched: 15. The germline V gene has CDR1 SGHVS and CDR2 FQNEAQ. CDR3 in amino acids: CASSLGAQDRGPWDQPQHF. The CDR3 coding sequence is TGTGCCAGCAGCTTAGGGGCTCAGGACAGGGGTCCTTGGGATCAGCCCCAGCATTTT.

The chain joins TRBV29-1 to TRBJ2-7; 8 bases line up with TRBD1. Germline lookup yields CDR1 SQVTM and CDR2 ANQGSEA. Unmatched junction bases numbered 11, after V lost 7 bases and J lost 3 bases. This CDR3 has 14 amino acids. CDR3 loop: CSALNQGASYEQYF. The CDR3 coding sequence is TGCAGCGCCTTAAACCAGGGGGCTAGCTACGAGCAGTACTTC.

The chain recombines TRBV24-1 with TRBJ2-7, with D perhaps TRBD2 (6 bases). CDR3 length equals 15 residues. The ends were cut back, 3 bases at V and 3 bases at J, with 14 bases in the middle. Germline CDR1 is KGHDR and CDR2 is SFDVKD. The CDR3 sequence is CATSDASGPLYEQYF. Here the CDR3 DNA reads TGTGCCACCAGTGATGCCAGCGGGCCCCTCTACGAGCAGTACTTC.

V and J are TRBV14 and TRBJ2-2; TRBD1 aligns across 7 bases. Looked up from germline, CDR1 is SGHDN and CDR2 is FVKESK. Germline trimming cut 1 base from V and 5 bases from J; bases unmatched to any gene: 7. This CDR3 is built from 16 residues. The CDR3 protein is CASSQVLQGLTGELFF. CDR3 in DNA: TGTGCCAGCAGCCAAGTCTTACAGGGGCTTACCGGGGAGCTGTTTTTT. Using reference TRBV14 and TRBJ2-2 for the parts outside the CDR3, the full variable domain is EAGVTQFPSHSVIEKGQTVTLRCDPISGHDNLYWYRRVMGKEIKFLLHFVKESKQDESGMPNNRFLAERTGGTYSTLKVQPAELEDSGVYFCASSQVLQGLTGELFFGEGSRLTVL.

This chain links TRBV30 with TRBJ1-6; D remains ambiguous. This CDR3 is 14 amino acids long. Germline values: CDR1 GTSNPN, CDR2 SVGIG (reference sequence). V lost 3 bases to trimming and J lost 0 bases, with 6 bases between them. The CDR3 reads CAWSSSSYNSPLHF. In DNA form, the CDR3 reads TGTGCCTGGAGCTCCAGCTCCTATAATTCACCCCTCCACTTT. Based on the CDR3 plus reference TRBV30 and TRBJ1-6, the full variable domain is SQTIHQWPATLVQPVGSPLSLECTVEGTSNPNLYWYRQAAGRGLQLLFYSVGIGQISSEVPQNLSASRPQDRQFILSSKKLLLSDSGFYLCAWSSSSYNSPLHFGNGTRLTVT.

V is TRBV29-1 and J is TRBJ1-1; TRBD1 aligns across 10 bases. The CDR3 length is 14 residues. The V segment lost 3 bases and the J segment 5 bases; nucleotides outside the gene matches: 6. CDR1 is SQVTM, CDR2 ANQGSEA, per germline. CDR3 loop: CSVEGGQGLTEAFF. The DNA for the CDR3 is TGCAGCGTTGAGGGGGGACAGGGGTTGACTGAAGCTTTCTTT.

V usage is TRBV14 and J usage is TRBJ2-7; TRBD1 might be the D (6 bases). Deletions cut 1 base from V and 3 bases from J, with 10 bases between. The CDR3 runs to 14 residues. Germline values: CDR1 SGHDN, CDR2 FVKESK. The CDR3 DNA sequence: TGTGCCAGCAGCCAAGTAGGGGGTATCTACGAGCAGTACTTC. The encoded protein is CASSQVGGIYEQYF.

The J gene is TRBJ1-2, the V gene TRBV30; 7 positions agree with TRBD1. The CDR3 covers 13 residues. The germline V gene encodes CDR1 GTSNPN and CDR2 SVGIG (reference sequence). V lost 3 bases, J lost 3 bases, and 4 bases stayed unmatched. CDR3 in amino acids: CAWSRGTDYGYTF. The CDR3, as DNA: TGTGCCTGGAGCCGGGGGACAGACTATGGCTACACCTTC.

V is TRBV27 and J is TRBJ2-7; 12 bases line up with TRBD2. The CDR3 is 15 amino acids. V lost 5 bases and J lost 2; bases outside the gene matches: 4. Looked up from germline, CDR1 is MNHEY and CDR2 is SMNVEV (reference sequence). The CDR3 DNA reads as TGTGCCAGCAGTCTCGGACTAGCGGGAACCTACGAGCAGTACTTC. It yields the protein CASSLGLAGTYEQYF.

The gene calls are TRBV7-9 and TRBJ2-3; 7 nucleotides line up with TRBD2. The CDR3 has 17 residues. The trim removed 0 bases at V and 4 bases at J, leaving 10 bases unmatched. Germline CDR1 is SEHNR and CDR2 is FQNEAQ (reference sequence). The CDR3 is CASSLAHSAGEADTQYF. As DNA, the CDR3 is TGTGCCAGCAGCTTAGCTCATTCGGCGGGAGAAGCAGATACGCAGTATTTT.

The CDR3 nucleotides read TGTGCCAGCAGCTTGGTAGTGCTCGGGAGCTCTGGAAACACCATATATTTT. Translated, it gives CASSLVVLGSSGNTIYF. V and J are TRBV5-6 and TRBJ1-3; the D is unclear. Germline CDR1 and CDR2: SGHDT and YYEEEE. The CDR3 has 17 residues. V was cut by 0 bases and J by 0 bases, with 13 bases left in between.

This rearrangement joins TRBV28 to TRBJ2-1; perhaps TRBD2 as D (6 bases). This CDR3 is built from 15 residues. Germline V gives CDR1 MDHEN, CDR2 SYDVKM. Trimming removed 8 bases at V and 3 bases at J, with 17 bases between. In DNA form, the CDR3 reads TGTGCCAGCTTCAATGGGCTAGCGCGCTACAATGAGCAGTTCTTC. Its protein product is CASFNGLARYNEQFF. Supplemented by reference TRBV28 and TRBJ2-1, the full variable domain reads DVKVTQSSRYLVKRTGEKVFLECVQDMDHENMFWYRQDPGLGLRLIYFSYDVKMKEKGDIPEGYSVSREKKERFSLILESASTNQTSMYLCASFNGLARYNEQFFGPGTRLTVL.

The J gene is TRBJ2-1, the V gene TRBV5-4; D unclear. The CDR3 totals 12 residues. V was cut by 0 bases and J by 11 bases, with 9 bases left in between. Germline-derived CDR1 and CDR2 are SGHNT and YYREEE (reference sequence). This chain's CDR3 is CASSLAPGKQFF. DNA for the CDR3: TGTGCCAGCAGCTTGGCCCCTGGCAAGCAGTTCTTC.

V usage is TRBV5-6 and J usage is TRBJ2-7, with 10 bases aligning to TRBD1. Germline V CDR1 and CDR2: SGHDT, YYEEEE. J gave up 6 bases and V 4 bases, and 7 bases lay outside the gene matches. This CDR3 has 14 residues. The CDR3, as DNA: TGTGCCAGCAGCGAGGACAGGGGGACTATCGAGCAGTACTTC. Translating gives CASSEDRGTIEQYF.

J is TRBJ2-2 and V is TRBV5-1; D remains ambiguous. V lost 0 bases to trimming and J lost 7 bases, with 10 bases between them. The CDR3 is 14 amino acids. In germline, CDR1 is SGHRS, CDR2 YFSETQ. The CDR3 is CASSLASGYGELFF. DNA for the CDR3: TGCGCCAGCAGCTTGGCCTCGGGTTACGGGGAGCTGTTTTTT.

This clone was recorded a few times. V gene TRBV27 combines with J gene TRBJ2-6, with a weak D call TRBD1 (5 bases). The CDR3 loop spans 17 amino acids. Trimming stripped 5 bases from V and 0 bases from J, with 14 bases between. Germline CDR1 and CDR2: MNHEY and SMNVEV (reference sequence). CDR3 in amino acids: CASSPRQILSGANVLTF. DNA of the CDR3: TGTGCCAGCAGTCCCCGACAGATTCTCTCTGGGGCCAACGTCCTGACTTTC.

The J gene is TRBJ1-6, the V gene TRBV2; 8 nucleotides line up with TRBD1. After removal of 2 bases from V and 7 bases from J, the junction contained 4 bases not matched to a gene. The CDR3 is made up of 15 amino acids. CDR1 is SNHLY, CDR2 FYNNEI, per germline. The CDR3 protein is CASSEQGARNSPLHF. For the CDR3, the DNA is TGTGCCAGCAGTGAACAGGGGGCAAGAAATTCACCCCTCCACTTT.

The chain joins TRBV27 to TRBJ1-6, with 10 positions matching TRBD1. CDR1 MNHEY and CDR2 SMNVEV come from the germline V gene (reference sequence). With V trimmed by 5 bases and J by 10 bases, 8 bases remained unmatched. The CDR3 contains 15 residues. The CDR3 region is CASSSGQGVGSPLHF. The CDR3 region has the DNA TGTGCCAGCAGTAGCGGACAGGGGGTCGGCTCACCCCTCCACTTT.

This clone was observed once. V is TRBV7-2 and J is TRBJ1-2; TRBD1 matches 7 bases. This CDR3 spans 14 amino acids. The trim removed 4 bases at V and 2 bases at J, leaving 4 bases unmatched. The germline V gene encodes CDR1 SGHTA and CDR2 FQGNSA. CDR3 sequence reads: CASSSGQANYGYTF. CDR3 DNA: TGTGCCAGCAGCTCCGGACAGGCCAACTATGGCTACACCTTC. The whole variable domain, remainder taken from reference TRBV7-2 and TRBJ1-2, is GAGVSQSPSNKVTEKGKDVELRCDPISGHTALYWYRQSLGQGLEFLIYFQGNSAPDKSGLPSDRFSAERTGGSVSTLTIQRTQQEDSAVYLCASSSGQANYGYTFGSGTRLTVV.

This clone was seen a few times. The chain joins TRBV11-2 to TRBJ1-2; 9 bases are shared with TRBD1. The germline V gene encodes CDR1 SGHAT and CDR2 FQNNGV. V lost 5 bases and J lost 4; bases outside the gene matches: 8. CDR3 length equals 15 residues. The CDR3 sequence: CASSPRTGVGYGYTF. The CDR3 coding sequence is TGTGCCAGCAGCCCCAGGACAGGGGTAGGCTATGGCTACACCTTC.

The chain carries TRBV5-4 and TRBJ1-2; 7 bases line up with TRBD1. The CDR3 spans 15 residues. The V segment lost 1 base and the J segment 0 bases; nucleotides outside the gene matches: 3. From germline, CDR1 is SGHNT and CDR2 YYREEE (reference sequence). The CDR3 DNA follows: TGTGCCAGCAGCTTGTGGGACAGAACTAACTATGGCTACACCTTC. Translating gives CASSLWDRTNYGYTF.

The chain couples TRBV6-2 or TRBV6-3 to TRBJ2-5, with D uncertain. This CDR3 has 13 residues. Germline lookup yields CDR1 MNHEY and CDR2 SVGEGT. Trimming stripped 2 bases from V and 5 bases from J, with 9 bases between. The CDR3 DNA sequence: TGTGCCAGCAGTTACGGTATCGGGGAGACCCAGTACTTC. This translates into CASSYGIGETQYF.

The chain combines TRBV5-6 with TRBJ1-5; D uncertain. CDR1 is SGHDT and CDR2 is YYEEEE in the germline V gene. There are 15 residues in the CDR3. The V and J ends lost 4 bases and 2 bases respectively, with 13 bases between them. The CDR3 nucleotides read TGTGCCAGCAGCCCCGGGGTATTGGGCAATCAGCCCCAGCATTTT. Its protein product is CASSPGVLGNQPQHF. The full variable domain, completed using reference TRBV5-6 and TRBJ1-5, is DAGVTQSPTHLIKTRGQQVTLRCSPKSGHDTVSWYQQALGQGPQFIFQYYEEEERQRGNFPDRFSGHQFPNYSSELNVNALLLGDSALYLCASSPGVLGNQPQHFGDGTRLSIL.